These T cell receptor beta chains were read from a single sample in a study of blood T cell repertoires in COVID-19. Sequenced by immunoSEQ multiplex PCR; TCRdb stores in-frame clones only, minus some. The profile shows about 360,000 clones, around 90% of them singletons. Specimen: peripheral blood. Receptors originate from a human donor in a cohort sampled during active COVID-19. Each CDR3 is given with its conserved first and last residue. A D gene is named only where the DNA matches it firmly. Only part of the rows carry a size: once, few, many, or a class if the clone is expanded.

>TRBD1|TRBJ1-4|NA|15|TRBV5-8
CASSWPAGQREKLFF
TGTGCCAGCAGCTGGCCGGCGGGACAGAGGGAAAAACTGTTTTTT
>TRBD1|TRBJ2-7|NA|12|TRBV3-1/TRBV3-2
CASSSRDRGWDF
TGTGCCAGCAGCTCCCGGGACAGGGGATGGGACTTC
>TRBD1|TRBJ1-1|NA|17|TRBV7-8
CASSPQTGTYGMAEAFF
TGTGCCAGCAGCCCACAGACAGGGACCTACGGAATGGCTGAAGCTTTCTTT
>NA|TRBJ1-4|NA|13|TRBV4-2
CASSQERAEKLFF
TGTGCCAGCAGCCAAGAACGCGCCGAAAAACTGTTTTTT
>NA|TRBJ1-5|NA|15|TRBV5-7
CASSYVLRGNQPQHF
TGTGCCAGCAGCTATGTATTGAGAGGCAATCAGCCCCAGCATTTT
>NA|TRBJ2-7|NA|13|TRBV5-1
CASSLGGGDEQYF
TGCGCCAGCAGCTTGGGCGGCGGGGACGAGCAGTACTTC
>TRBD2|TRBJ2-2|NA|16|TRBV10-3
CAISKPGLAVDGELFF
TGTGCCATCAGCAAACCGGGACTAGCGGTAGATGGGGAGCTGTTTTTT
>NA|TRBJ1-2|NA|13|TRBV11-2
CASSLAAGAGYTF
TGTGCCAGCAGCTTAGCTGCGGGCGCCGGCTACACCTTC
>NA|TRBJ2-1|NA|15|TRBV5-1
CASSLGPETYNEQFF
TGCGCCAGCAGCTTGGGGCCCGAAACCTACAATGAGCAGTTCTTC
>TRBD1|TRBJ1-1|NA|12|TRBV27
CASSILQGEAFF
TGTGCCAGCAGTATACTACAGGGGGAAGCTTTCTTT
>NA|TRBJ2-3|NA|15|TRBV6-5
CASSYGGWGSDTQYF
TGTGCCAGCAGTTACGGGGGCTGGGGTTCAGATACGCAGTATTTT
>TRBD1|TRBJ2-2|NA|14|TRBV6-2/TRBV6-3
CASSFDRGAGELFF
TGTGCCAGCAGCTTCGACAGGGGTGCCGGGGAGCTGTTTTTT
>TRBD2|TRBJ2-7|NA|14|TRBV19
CASKLAESSYEQYF
TGTGCCAGTAAGCTAGCGGAGAGCTCCTACGAGCAGTACTTC
>NA|TRBJ2-7|few|15|TRBV6-5
CASSQSRDSSYEQYF
TGTGCCAGCAGTCAAAGCAGGGATAGCTCCTACGAGCAGTACTTC
>TRBD2|TRBJ2-7|NA|14|TRBV15
CATSRDRSGGEQYF
TGTGCCACCAGCAGAGATCGGTCGGGGGGCGAGCAGTACTTC
>TRBD2|TRBJ2-3|NA|16|TRBV20-1
CSASYTSGGFTDTQYF
TGCAGTGCTAGTTATACAAGCGGGGGCTTCACAGATACGCAGTATTTT
>NA|TRBJ2-2|NA|15|TRBV6-5
CASSTQGKGTGELFF
TGTGCCAGCAGTACTCAGGGAAAAGGGACCGGGGAGCTGTTTTTT